This T cell receptor beta chain was captured by sequencing in a study of shared clonotypes between healthy human individuals. The V gene's germline CDR1 is LNHDA and CDR2 SQIVND (reference sequence). The CDR3 runs 15 residues. V was shortened by 3 bases and J by 2 bases, with 8 bases between the two germline ends. Libraries were prepared by immunoSEQ multiplex PCR; TCRdb keeps only in-frame clonotypes and omits some of them. The table lists hundreds of thousands of clones, around 79% of them singletons. This clonotype was sampled from a man aged 25 to 45 in good health. The material sequenced was memory CD4+ T cells sorted from blood. Indicated subset: CD45RA-negative fraction. The gene calls are TRBV19 and TRBJ2-6; possibly TRBD2 for D (5 bases). CDR3 sequence: CASSIGGAGANVLTF. CDR3 nucleotides: TGTGCCAGTAGTATCGGAGGAGCTGGGGCCAACGTCCTGACTTTC.